This TCR beta chain came from a study of blood T cell repertoires in COVID-19. The assay was immunoSEQ multiplex PCR, and TCRdb's table has in-frame clones only and misses some. The sample comprises some 240,000 clones, 70% to 90% of which are singletons, and around 13% rests with the top ten. V shed 6 bases and J 8 bases; nucleotides not matched to a gene: 9. The germline CDR1 and CDR2 sequences are MNHEY and SVGAGI. This CDR3 has 14 residues. The chain couples TRBV6-5 to TRBJ1-4, with 7 bases lining up with TRBD1. This clonotype originated in a human donor in a cohort sampled during active COVID-19. The sequenced material came from peripheral blood. The CDR3 DNA sequence: TGTGCCAGCAGCGCAGGGGGTCGTGGGGAAAAACTGTTTTTT. This gives the protein CASSAGGRGEKLFF.